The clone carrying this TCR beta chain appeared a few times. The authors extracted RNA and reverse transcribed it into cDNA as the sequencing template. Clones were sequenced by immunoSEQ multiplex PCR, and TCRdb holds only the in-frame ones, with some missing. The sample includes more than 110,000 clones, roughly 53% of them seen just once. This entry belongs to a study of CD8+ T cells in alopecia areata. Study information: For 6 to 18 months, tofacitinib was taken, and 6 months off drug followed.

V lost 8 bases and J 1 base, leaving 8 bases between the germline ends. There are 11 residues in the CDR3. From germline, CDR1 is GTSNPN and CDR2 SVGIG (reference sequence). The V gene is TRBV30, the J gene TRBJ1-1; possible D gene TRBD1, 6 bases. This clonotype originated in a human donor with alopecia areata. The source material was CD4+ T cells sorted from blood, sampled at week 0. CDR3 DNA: TGTGCCGGGGGCAGGAACACTGAAGCTTTCTTT. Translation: CAGGRNTEAFF.